This T cell receptor (beta chain) is drawn from a study of cytomegalovirus exposure and HLA in healthy donors (dated by TCRdb to the late 2010s). Broadly, across the study: A later analysis indicated that the roughly 120 validation repertoires were generated on the platform also employed for the roughly 730 repertoires of the first cohort. High-throughput TCR immunosequencing, statistical association of individual TCRs with disease status, and machine learning were combined to predict cytomegalovirus infection status. Besides the first cohort of roughly 660 subjects, a separate validation cohort made up of 120 or so different subjects was used. The study aimed to test whether signatures of past pathogen exposure could be identified by cataloging public T cell receptors.

Donors formed part of the validation cohort, which comprised 120 subjects and was distinct from the first cohort of fewer than 750 subjects. Worth noting for this clone: What antigen it recognizes has not been identified. No per-base quality is available; no much larger clone lies one base away.

General conclusions and limits of the study: The classifier was reported to diagnose cytomegalovirus status with high specificity and sensitivity in both the original cohort and the validation cohort. A few of the identified cytomegalovirus-associated TCR beta chains were confirmed in vitro to be specific for cytomegalovirus antigens. It was suggested by the authors that the approach could potentially be generalized to other disease states and immunological phenotypes. In the study, 150 to 200 TCR beta chains were listed as associated with cytomegalovirus. In a later analysis, TCRs clustered in the first cohort were found to also tend to co-occur in the approximately 120 validation repertoires, with around 94% of cluster scores above 0. While some public TCRs were present in many individuals, most TCR sequences turned up only very rarely across donors. A later analysis lacked HLA typing for the validation cohort, so it scored co-occurrence in that cohort across all 110 or so repertoires.

Libraries were prepared through the immunoSEQ multiplex PCR assay. On the study's bioinformatics: A statistical classification framework was built for diagnosing cytomegalovirus status from the catalog of TCR beta chain sequences. The clones in this table, taken by TCRdb from immuneACCESS, are in-frame only. Not every clone is retained; where verified, under half of the shortfall comes from an unresolved V gene, and the cause of the rest is unknown. V, J and clone size are those of that table, while D and trimming were read from the DNA. The sample has 150,000 to 180,000 clones on record, about 86% of them singletons. Together, the top ten hold roughly 1.9% of the sample. V loses 4 bases, J loses 2 bases, and the germline ends lie 12 bases apart. The CDR3, cysteine through phenylalanine, is 15 amino acids long. Only the CDR3 DNA is retained, 45 bases long and in frame from the first base. CDR1 and CDR2 are drawn from the germline V gene: MDHEN, SYDVKM.

The chain was built from TRBV28 and TRBJ1-5; too little of a D gene remains to name it. This TCR came from a human donor in good health. The material sequenced was PBMCs. The DNA reads TGTGCCAGCAGTTGGGTCTCGCGGCGCAATCAGCCCCAGCATTTT. The encoded protein is CASSWVSRRNQPQHF.